This TCR beta chain is from a study of blood T cell repertoires in COVID-19. TCRdb's copy holds only in-frame clones and misses some; the assay was immunoSEQ multiplex PCR. The table has 100,000 to 150,000 clones, about 70% seen once. Germline V gene sequence: CDR1 MNHNS, CDR2 SASEGT. The germline V and J ends were trimmed by 3 bases and 4 bases, with 10 bases remaining between them. The CDR3 length is 14 residues. The TCR originated in a man aged 55 to 69 with acute or convalescent COVID-19. J is TRBJ1-5 and V is TRBV6-1; D remains unclear. Material: peripheral blood. CDR3 loop: CASSDVQMNQPQHF. CDR3 in DNA: TGTGCCAGCAGTGATGTCCAGATGAATCAGCCCCAGCATTTT.